These 25 T cell receptor beta chains share one sample of origin, sequenced in a study of metastatic and nonmetastatic thyroid tumors. TCRdb reanalyzed the PCR reads via MiXCR. The sample has around 70,000 clones, around 20% seen once. Patients underwent thyroid surgery, and none had received any treatment before it. What was sequenced was blood. Source of these receptors: a female donor with papillary thyroid cancer or a benign thyroid nodule (not recorded which). Some clones in this sample may be carry-over from other donors' samples.

The rearrangement links TRBV7-3 to TRBJ1-1, with no clear D. Germline assignment: CDR1 SGHTA and CDR2 FQGTGA. With 5 bases removed from V and 0 bases from J, the gap between germline ends came to 7 bases. The CDR3 contains 13 residues. CDR3 loop: CASSTGMNTEAFF. Here the CDR3 DNA reads TGTGCCAGCAGCACCGGCATGAACACTGAAGCTTTCTTT.

The sample holds many counts of this clone. This chain connects TRBV9 to TRBJ2-3; D is uncertain. The germline V gene encodes CDR1 SGDLS and CDR2 YYNGEE. This CDR3 is built from 13 residues. Trimming took off 0 bases at V and 4 bases at J, with 6 bases between the two ends. DNA of the CDR3: TGTGCCAGCAGCGTAGTCCCCTCAGATACGCAGTATTTT. Residues: CASSVVPSDTQYF.

This clone was counted at least ten times. This chain links TRBV5-8 with TRBJ2-3; possibly TRBD2 for D (7 bases). Per germline, CDR1 SGHTS and CDR2 YDEGEE. This CDR3 is 14 amino acids long. Trimming shortened V by 5 bases and J by 8 bases, and 18 bases separated the two germline ends. The CDR3, as DNA: TGTGCCAGCAGATTAGCGGGTCCAGGGGTTACGCAGTATTTT. It encodes CASRLAGPGVTQYF.

This clone was recorded many times. CDR3 loop: CASSLIQGRSNEQFF. CDR3 in DNA: TGTGCCAGCAGTTTAATTCAGGGCCGATCCAATGAGCAGTTCTTC. The chain is built from TRBV27 and TRBJ2-1; TRBD1 is a possible D gene (5 bases). This CDR3 is built from 15 residues. V lost 2 bases and J 6 bases, leaving 14 bases between the germline ends. Germline assignment: CDR1 MNHEY and CDR2 SMNVEV (reference sequence).

Only a few counts were recorded for this clone. The chain recombines TRBV6-5 with TRBJ1-1; TRBD1 aligns across 7 bases. There are 15 residues in the CDR3. Germline CDR1 is MNHEY and CDR2 is SVGAGI. V lost 10 bases, J lost 4 bases, and 15 bases stayed unmatched. The CDR3 DNA reads as TGTGCCATCACGGTAGGGGGCCGGGAGGGCACTGAAGCTTTCTTT. Translation: CAITVGGREGTEAFF.

At least ten counts were recorded for this clone. CDR3 residues: CASNLRGFEKLFF. DNA of the CDR3: TGTGCCAGCAATCTGAGGGGATTTGAAAAACTGTTTTTT. This chain uses TRBV2 with TRBJ1-4, with D possibly being TRBD1 (5 bases). Germline values: CDR1 SNHLY, CDR2 FYNNEI. V was cut by 7 bases and J by 7 bases, with 13 bases left in between. This CDR3 spans 13 amino acids.

The chain combines TRBV28 with TRBJ2-1; 10 bases align to TRBD2. Germline CDR1 reads MDHEN; CDR2 reads SYDVKM. This CDR3 has 15 amino acids. With 6 bases clipped from V and 6 bases from J, the junction kept 8 bases outside the gene matches. CDR3 protein: CASSTAGGVSNEQFF. The CDR3 DNA reads TGTGCCAGCAGCACAGCGGGAGGGGTATCCAATGAGCAGTTCTTC.

This clone was detected ten times or more. The chain combines TRBV4-2 with TRBJ2-2, with TRBD1 matching 8 bases. Germline CDR1 is LGHNA and CDR2 is YNFKEQ. With V trimmed by 0 bases and J by 1 base, 10 bases remained unmatched. The CDR3 covers 19 residues. CDR3 nucleotide sequence: TGTGCCAGCAGCCAAGATCTTTACTCGGGGACAGGGAACACCGGGGAGCTGTTTTTT. This sequence encodes CASSQDLYSGTGNTGELFF.

This clone was recorded at least ten times. The genes are TRBV6-5 and TRBJ1-2; 8 bases map to TRBD1. The CDR3 covers 15 residues. Trimming removed 3 bases from V and 6 bases from J; junction bases left unmatched: 9. Per germline, CDR1 MNHEY and CDR2 SVGAGI. CDR3: CASSYLVTGEDGYTF. CDR3 coding DNA: TGTGCCAGCAGTTATCTTGTGACAGGGGAGGATGGCTACACCTTC.

The rearrangement joins TRBV7-8 to TRBJ2-5; D remains ambiguous. With 1 base removed from V and 0 bases from J, the gap between germline ends came to 6 bases. The length of the CDR3 is 14 residues. Germline loops: CDR1 SGHVS, CDR2 FQNEAQ. The CDR3 sequence is CASSLGSNQETQYF. The CDR3 bases are TGTGCCAGCAGCTTAGGATCGAACCAAGAGACCCAGTACTTC.

A word on this clone: One end of the junction varies from germline; a read error may be responsible. The chain is built from TRBV5-1 and TRBJ2-3; 7 bases line up with TRBD1. The CDR3 loop spans 14 amino acids. Germline V gene lookup returns CDR1 SGHRS and CDR2 YFSETQ. CDR3 loop: CAISRSTGTDTQCF. CDR3 bases: TGCGCCATCAGTCGGTCCACAGGGACAGATACGCAGTGTTTT.

This clone was counted between two and nine times. This sequence joins TRBV6-2 or TRBV6-3 and TRBJ2-7, with a weak D call TRBD2 (6 bases). V lost 6 bases, J lost 0 bases, and 15 bases lay in between. This CDR3 has 15 residues. Germline V gene lookup returns CDR1 MNHEY and CDR2 SVGEGT. This CDR3 is CASRDVGLPSYEQYF. The CDR3 region has the DNA TGTGCCAGCAGGGACGTGGGACTGCCCTCCTACGAGCAGTACTTC.

This clone was detected once. J is TRBJ2-7 and V is TRBV7-9; 8 positions agree with TRBD1. This CDR3 has 15 amino acids. Trimming removed 4 bases from V and 4 bases from J; junction bases left unmatched: 9. Germline lookup yields CDR1 SEHNR and CDR2 FQNEAQ (reference sequence). CDR3 bases: TGTGCCAGCAGCTCTTCCCAGGGGGCAGGGTACGAGCAGTACTTC. Translation gives CASSSSQGAGYEQYF.

This clone was seen ten or more times. The chain employs TRBV12-3 or TRBV12-4 and TRBJ2-3, with D uncertain. Between the trimmed V and J ends, which lost 2 bases and 3 bases, there was a span of 6 bases. CDR3 size: 13 residues. In nucleotides, the CDR3 is TGTGCCAGCAGTTTAAGTTCGACAGATACGCAGTATTTT. Residues: CASSLSSTDTQYF.

A few counts support this clone. One end of the junction fails to match germline, which may point to a read error. The rearrangement uses TRBV20-1 and TRBJ1-5; the D is unclear. The CDR3 has 15 residues. The germline V gene has CDR1 DFQATT and CDR2 SNEGSKA (reference sequence). Here the CDR3 reads CSARRWGRDNQPHHF. The CDR3 region has the DNA TGCAGTGCTAGGCGGTGGGGAAGAGACAATCAGCCCCATCATTTT.

By sample share, this clone is medium-sized (0.01 to 0.1%). The rearrangement links TRBV4-1 to TRBJ1-5; a weak D match, TRBD1 (5 bases). This CDR3 comprises 17 residues. The germline CDR1 and CDR2 sequences are MGHRA and YSYEKL. Deletions cut 4 bases from V and 2 bases from J, with 18 bases between. CDR3 region: CASSPYLAGTGNQPQHF. CDR3 sequence (DNA): TGCGCCAGCAGCCCCTACCTGGCTGGGACGGGCAATCAGCCCCAGCATTTT.

V and J are TRBV12-3 or TRBV12-4 and TRBJ2-7; unclear D gene. V was clipped by 4 bases and J by 3 bases, with 7 bases between them. CDR3 size: 12 residues. This chain's CDR3 is CASSYGRYEQYF. The DNA for the CDR3 is TGTGCCAGCAGTTATGGCCGCTACGAGCAGTACTTC.

This clone was recorded only once. The chain links TRBV7-2 to TRBJ2-7, with D possibly TRBD1 on 5 matching bases. The CDR3 is 15 amino acids. The V gene lost 4 bases and the J gene lost 4 bases, with 17 bases spanning the gap. Germline V lookup: CDR1 SGHTA, CDR2 FQGNSA. The CDR3 here is CASSSLFGARYEQYF. The CDR3 region has the DNA TGTGCCAGCAGCTCCCTTTTTGGGGCGAGGTACGAGCAGTACTTC.

The sample holds many counts of this clone. The chain carries TRBV20-1 and TRBJ1-4, with 7 positions matching TRBD1. V dropped 0 bases and J dropped 7; count of bases not matched to a gene: 5. CDR3 length: 14 amino acids. CDR1 and CDR2 from the germline V gene are DFQATT and SNEGSKA (reference sequence). The CDR3 DNA follows: TGCAGTGCTAGAGAAATACAGGGGAGTGAAAAACTGTTTTTT. It is translated as CSAREIQGSEKLFF.

This clone appeared many times. The sample holds other DNA sequences that translate to the same CDR3. The CDR3: CSVVGGYGSDGYTF. CDR3 sequence (DNA): TGCAGCGTTGTAGGGGGCTATGGTTCGGATGGCTACACCTTC. The rearrangement links TRBV29-1 to TRBJ1-2, with 7 bases matching TRBD1. The junction had 11 bases not matched to a gene; V was cut back by 4 bases and J by 6 bases. CDR3 length equals 14 residues. The germline gives CDR1 SQVTM, CDR2 ANQGSEA.

The chain couples TRBV5-6 to TRBJ2-2; tentatively, D is TRBD1 (5 bases). The CDR3 consists of 12 residues. Germline CDR1 and CDR2: SGHDT and YYEEEE. The germline V and J ends were trimmed by 4 bases and 5 bases, with 6 bases remaining between them. CDR3 sequence (DNA): TGTGCCAGCAGCGCAGGGACCGGGGAGCTGTTTTTT. Translation: CASSAGTGELFF.

This clone was detected ten times or more. J is TRBJ2-5 and V is TRBV20-1, with D maybe TRBD2 (6 bases). Trimming shortened V by 6 bases and J by 5 bases, and 13 bases separated the two germline ends. The CDR3 length is 12 residues. Germline values: CDR1 DFQATT, CDR2 SNEGSKA (reference sequence). The CDR3 region has the DNA TGCAGTGCCCCGACTAGTATGGAGACCCAGTACTTC. It codes for CSAPTSMETQYF.

At least ten counts were recorded for this clone. Other DNA sequences in the sample encode the same CDR3. The gene calls are TRBV4-1 and TRBJ1-1, with 7 bases fitting TRBD1. The CDR3 is made up of 14 amino acids. Trimming cost V 1 base and J 4 bases; bases outside gene matches: 3. Germline V gene data show CDR1 as MGHRA and CDR2 as YSYEKL. The CDR3 here is CASSQGGTVTEAFF. DNA for the CDR3: TGCGCCAGCAGCCAAGGGGGGACAGTCACTGAAGCTTTCTTT.

This clone was counted ten times or more. This chain links TRBV20-1 with TRBJ2-7, with TRBD2 matching 14 bases. This CDR3 is built from 14 residues. V dropped 2 bases and J dropped 4; count of bases not matched to a gene: 1. Germline V gives CDR1 DFQATT, CDR2 SNEGSKA (reference sequence). The CDR3 coding sequence is TGCAGTGCTAGAAGGACTAGCGGGAGGTACGAGCAGTACTTC. This sequence encodes CSARRTSGRYEQYF.

This clone was observed a few times. The chain has TRBV27 and TRBJ1-6; D not resolved. CDR3 length equals 14 residues. Trimming stripped 1 base from V and 7 bases from J, with 8 bases between. The V gene's germline CDR1 is MNHEY and CDR2 SMNVEV (reference sequence). The CDR3 spells CASSLFGGNSPLHF. CDR3 DNA: TGTGCCAGCAGTTTATTCGGCGGGAATTCACCCCTCCACTTT.